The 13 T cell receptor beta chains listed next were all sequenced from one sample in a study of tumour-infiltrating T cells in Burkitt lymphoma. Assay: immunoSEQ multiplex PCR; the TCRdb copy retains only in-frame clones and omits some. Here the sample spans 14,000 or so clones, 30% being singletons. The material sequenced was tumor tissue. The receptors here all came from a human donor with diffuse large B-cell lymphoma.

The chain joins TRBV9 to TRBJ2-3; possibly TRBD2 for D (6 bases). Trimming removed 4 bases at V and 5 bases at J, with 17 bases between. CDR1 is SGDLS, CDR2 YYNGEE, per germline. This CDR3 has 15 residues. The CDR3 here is CASSPSRRAVDTQYF. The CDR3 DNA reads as TGTGCCAGCAGCCCAAGTCGGAGGGCCGTAGATACGCAGTATTTT.

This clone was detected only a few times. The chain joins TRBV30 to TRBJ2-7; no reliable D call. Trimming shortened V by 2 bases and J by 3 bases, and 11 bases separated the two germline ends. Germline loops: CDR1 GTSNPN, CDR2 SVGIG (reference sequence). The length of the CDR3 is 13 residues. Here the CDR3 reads CAWSPTEIYEQYF. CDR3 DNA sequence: TGTGCCTGGAGTCCTACAGAAATCTACGAGCAGTACTTC.

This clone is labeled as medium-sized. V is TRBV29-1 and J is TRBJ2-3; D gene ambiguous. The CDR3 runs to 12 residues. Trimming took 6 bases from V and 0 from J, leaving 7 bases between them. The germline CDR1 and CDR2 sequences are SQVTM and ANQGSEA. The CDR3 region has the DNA TGCAGCGTCGCACAGAGCACAGATACGCAGTATTTT. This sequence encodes CSVAQSTDTQYF.

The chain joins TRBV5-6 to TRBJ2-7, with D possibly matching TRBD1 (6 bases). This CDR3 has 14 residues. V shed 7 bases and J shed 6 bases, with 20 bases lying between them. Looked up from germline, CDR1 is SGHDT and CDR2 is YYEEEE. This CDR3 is CASCWTVRCPEQYF. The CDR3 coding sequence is TGTGCCAGCTGCTGGACAGTGAGATGTCCCGAGCAGTACTTC.

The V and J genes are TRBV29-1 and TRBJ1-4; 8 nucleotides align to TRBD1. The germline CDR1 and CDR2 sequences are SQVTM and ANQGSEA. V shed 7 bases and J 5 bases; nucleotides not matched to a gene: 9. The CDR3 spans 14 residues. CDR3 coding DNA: TGCAGCGCTATAGGACAGGGAGGGAATGAAAAACTGTTTTTT. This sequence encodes CSAIGQGGNEKLFF.

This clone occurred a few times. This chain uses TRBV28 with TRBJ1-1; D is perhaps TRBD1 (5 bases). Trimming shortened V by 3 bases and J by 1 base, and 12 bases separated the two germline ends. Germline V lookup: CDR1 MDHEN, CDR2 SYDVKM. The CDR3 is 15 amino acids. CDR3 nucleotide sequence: TGTGCCAGCAGTTTCCCGGACATTCGGAACACTGAAGCTTTCTTT. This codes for CASSFPDIRNTEAFF.

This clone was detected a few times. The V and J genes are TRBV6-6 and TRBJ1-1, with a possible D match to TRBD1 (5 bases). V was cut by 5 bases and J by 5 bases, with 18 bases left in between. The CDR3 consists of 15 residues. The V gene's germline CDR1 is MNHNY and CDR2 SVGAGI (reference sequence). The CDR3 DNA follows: TGTGCCAGCAGTGCTTTGGGGCCCCTGCGGACTGAAGCTTTCTTT. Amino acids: CASSALGPLRTEAFF.

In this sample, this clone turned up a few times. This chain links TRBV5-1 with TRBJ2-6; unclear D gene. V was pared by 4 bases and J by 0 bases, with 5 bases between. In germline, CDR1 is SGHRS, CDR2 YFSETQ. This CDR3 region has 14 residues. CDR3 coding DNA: TGCGCCAGCAGCGAACCCTCTGGGGCCAACGTCCTGACTTTC. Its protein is CASSEPSGANVLTF.

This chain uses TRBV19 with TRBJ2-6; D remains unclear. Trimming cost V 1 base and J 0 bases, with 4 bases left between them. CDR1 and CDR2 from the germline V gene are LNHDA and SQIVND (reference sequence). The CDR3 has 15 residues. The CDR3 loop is CASSIGLSGANVLTF. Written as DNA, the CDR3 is TGTGCCAGTAGTATAGGTCTCTCTGGGGCCAACGTCCTGACTTTC.

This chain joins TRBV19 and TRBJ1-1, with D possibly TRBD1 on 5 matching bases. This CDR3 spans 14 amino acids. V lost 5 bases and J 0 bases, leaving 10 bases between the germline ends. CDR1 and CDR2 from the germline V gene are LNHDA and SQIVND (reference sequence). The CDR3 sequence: CASSYDSLNTEAFF. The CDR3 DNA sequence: TGTGCCAGTAGTTACGACAGTCTGAACACTGAAGCTTTCTTT.

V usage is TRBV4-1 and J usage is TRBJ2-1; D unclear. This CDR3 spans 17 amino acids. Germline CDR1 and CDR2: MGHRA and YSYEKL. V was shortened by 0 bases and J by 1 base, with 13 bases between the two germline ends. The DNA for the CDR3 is TGCGCCAGCAGCCAAGAAATAGGGTGGGGTTCCTACAATGAGCAGTTCTTC. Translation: CASSQEIGWGSYNEQFF.

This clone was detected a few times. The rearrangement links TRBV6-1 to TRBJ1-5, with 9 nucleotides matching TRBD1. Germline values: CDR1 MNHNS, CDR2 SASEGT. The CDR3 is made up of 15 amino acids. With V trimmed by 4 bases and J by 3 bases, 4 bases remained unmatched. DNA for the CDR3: TGTGCCAGCAGTGCCGGGACAGGGCCCAATCAGCCCCAGCATTTT. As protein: CASSAGTGPNQPQHF.

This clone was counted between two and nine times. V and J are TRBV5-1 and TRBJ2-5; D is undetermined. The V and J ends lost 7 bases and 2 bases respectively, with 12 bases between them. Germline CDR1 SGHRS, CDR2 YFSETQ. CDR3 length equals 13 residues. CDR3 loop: CASLPGPQETQYF. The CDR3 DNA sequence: TGCGCCAGCCTCCCCGGGCCACAAGAGACCCAGTACTTC.